These 3 T cell receptor beta chains were sequenced from one sample in a study of CD8 T cells in ankylosing spondylitis. Antigens of these TCRs are unknown. TCRdb reanalysed the 5' RACE reads using MiXCR and keeps one entry per CDR3 protein. This sample has under 950,000 distinct CDR3 sequences; around 17% occur once, and the top ten carry around a fifth. Whole-study findings and limits: In ankylosing spondylitis blood, a motif of about eight highly homologous TCR beta variants appeared characteristic.

The source material was blood, either unsorted or a sorted T cell fraction (not recorded which). The receptors originated from a male donor with ankylosing spondylitis.

This clonotype was picked up a small number of times. The CDR3 sequence is CASSLALLYEQYF. CDR3 nucleotide sequence: TGTGCCAGCAGCTTGGCCCTACTCTACGAGCAGTACTTC. The chain recombines TRBV5-5 with TRBJ2-7; D unresolved. Trimming stripped 0 bases from V and 3 bases from J, with 7 bases between. The CDR3 is 13 residues long. The germline CDR1 and CDR2 sequences are SGHKS and YYEKEE (reference sequence).

The rearrangement links TRBV10-3 to TRBJ2-1; 9 nucleotides align to TRBD2. Germline V gives CDR1 ENHRY, CDR2 SYGVKD. CDR3 length: 17 residues. Germline trimming cut 2 bases from V and 0 bases from J; bases unmatched to any gene: 5. CDR3 in amino acids: CAISEVLAGSSYNEQFF. For the CDR3, the DNA is TGTGCCATCAGTGAGGTCCTAGCGGGGAGCTCCTACAATGAGCAGTTCTTC.

J is TRBJ1-2 and V is TRBV5-1; 8 bases align to TRBD1. With V trimmed by 6 bases and J by 0 bases, 7 bases remained unmatched. Germline V gives CDR1 SGHRS, CDR2 YFSETQ. The CDR3 is 15 amino acids. CDR3 protein: CASMGQASSNYGYTF. In DNA form, the CDR3 reads TGCGCCAGCATGGGACAGGCGAGTTCTAACTATGGCTACACCTTC.